This TCR beta chain emerged from a study of T cell repertoires in ileal Crohn's disease. Germline CDR1 and CDR2: SNHLY and FYNNEI. This CDR3 is 16 amino acids long. V was pared by 8 bases and J by 2 bases, with 8 bases of the junction left unmatched. Sequencing was performed with immunoSEQ multiplex PCR; in TCRdb, only in-frame clones are kept and a portion is missing. The sample lists about 62,000 clones; 70% to 90% were seen once. This sample's time point: neoterminal ileum biopsy at postoperative endoscopy, about 6 months after surgery. The sample was ileal tissue. The clonotype comes from an adult with Crohn's disease. The chain couples TRBV2 to TRBJ2-2; 10 bases align to TRBD2. CDR3 region: CASGRTSGANTGELFF. DNA for the CDR3: TGTGCCAGCGGGCGAACTAGCGGGGCCAACACCGGGGAGCTGTTTTTT.